This TCR beta chain is from a study of blood T cell repertoires in COVID-19. In the study overall: COVID-19 samples collected from the United States, Italy and Spain covered acute and convalescent phases. In each case, the material was cDNA or gDNA derived from T cells, B-cell-depleted T cells, or PBMCs.

TCRdb's table, derived via immunoSEQ multiplex PCR, lists solely in-frame clones and lacks some. In the table there are 100,000 to 150,000 clones, approximately 85% of which are singletons. The CDR3 contains 13 residues. The V gene lost 10 bases and the J gene lost 4 bases, with 16 bases spanning the gap. Per the germline V gene, CDR1 is LNHDA and CDR2 is SQIVND (reference sequence). The source material was peripheral blood. The chain couples TRBV19 to TRBJ1-1; D possibly corresponds to TRBD1 (6 bases). The sequence derives from a human donor in a cohort sampled during active COVID-19. CDR3 residues: CATRRGAVTEAFF. The DNA for the CDR3 is TGTGCCACTCGGCGGGGGGCGGTCACTGAAGCTTTCTTT.